This record concerns one TCR beta chain sequence. Its specificity is unknown. These data are taken from a study of response to subunit inactivated influenza vaccine. Overall study results and limits: Researchers suggested that each seasonal influenza vaccination recruits few new T cells.

Germline V CDR1 and CDR2: DFQATT, SNEGSKA (reference sequence). The CDR3 spans 18 residues. V dropped 6 bases and J dropped 0; count of bases not matched to a gene: 13. From the RT-PCR reads, TCRdb called clonotypes with MiXCR, one entry per CDR3 protein. The sample lists about 650,000 distinct CDR3 sequences, around 15% seen once, with 6.5% to 8% in the top ten. The chain employs TRBV20-1 and TRBJ1-5; TRBD1 agrees at 11 bases. The clonotype originates from a man between 50 and 59 years old who received an inactivated influenza vaccine. The starting material was PBMCs from blood, obtained roughly 15 days before vaccination. The DNA for the CDR3 is TGCAGTGCCATGAAGGCCGGGACAGGGGGTTATAGCAATCAGCCCCAGCATTTT. This encodes CSAMKAGTGGYSNQPQHF.